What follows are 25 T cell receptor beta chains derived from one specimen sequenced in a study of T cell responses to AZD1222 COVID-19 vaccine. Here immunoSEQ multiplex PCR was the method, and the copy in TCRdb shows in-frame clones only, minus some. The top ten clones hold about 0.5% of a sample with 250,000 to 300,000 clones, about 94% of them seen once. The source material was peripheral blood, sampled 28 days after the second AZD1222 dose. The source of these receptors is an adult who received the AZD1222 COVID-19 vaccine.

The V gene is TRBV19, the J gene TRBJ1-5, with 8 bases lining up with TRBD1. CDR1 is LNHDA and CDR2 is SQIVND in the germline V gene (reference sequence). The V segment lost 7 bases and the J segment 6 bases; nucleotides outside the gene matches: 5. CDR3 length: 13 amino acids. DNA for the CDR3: TGTGCCAGTATAAGAGGGACAGGTCAGCCCCAGCATTTT. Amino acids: CASIRGTGQPQHF.

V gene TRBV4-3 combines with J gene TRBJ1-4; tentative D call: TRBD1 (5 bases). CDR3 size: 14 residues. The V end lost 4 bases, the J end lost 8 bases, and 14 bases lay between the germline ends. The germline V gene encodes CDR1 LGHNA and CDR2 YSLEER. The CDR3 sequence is CASSRGQGGEKLFF. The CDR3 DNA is TGCGCCAGCAGCCGGGGCCAGGGAGGCGAAAAACTGTTTTTT.

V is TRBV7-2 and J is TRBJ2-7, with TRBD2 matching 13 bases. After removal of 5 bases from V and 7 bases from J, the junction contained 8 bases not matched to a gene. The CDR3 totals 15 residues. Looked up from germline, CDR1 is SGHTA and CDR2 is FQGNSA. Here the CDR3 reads CASSLGLAGDREQYF. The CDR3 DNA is TGTGCCAGCAGCCTAGGACTAGCGGGAGATCGAGAGCAGTACTTC.

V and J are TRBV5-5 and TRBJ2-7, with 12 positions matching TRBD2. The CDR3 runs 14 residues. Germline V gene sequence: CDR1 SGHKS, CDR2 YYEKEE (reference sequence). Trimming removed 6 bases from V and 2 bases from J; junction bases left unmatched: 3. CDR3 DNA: TGTGCCAGCAACCGACTAGCGGGAGCCTACGAGCAGTACTTC. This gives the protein CASNRLAGAYEQYF.

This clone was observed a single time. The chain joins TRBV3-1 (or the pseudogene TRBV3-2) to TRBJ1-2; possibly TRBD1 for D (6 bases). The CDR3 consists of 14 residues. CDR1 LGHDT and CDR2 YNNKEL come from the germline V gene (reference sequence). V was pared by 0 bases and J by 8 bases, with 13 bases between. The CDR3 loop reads CASSQDGQSGGYTF. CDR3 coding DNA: TGTGCCAGCAGCCAAGATGGACAGTCAGGCGGCTACACCTTC.

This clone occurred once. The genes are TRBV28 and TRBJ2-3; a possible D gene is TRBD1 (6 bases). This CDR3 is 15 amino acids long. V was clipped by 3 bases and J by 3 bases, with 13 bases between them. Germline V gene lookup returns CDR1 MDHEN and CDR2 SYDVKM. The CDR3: CASSFQGLGTDTQYF. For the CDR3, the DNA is TGTGCCAGCAGTTTTCAGGGGTTGGGGACAGATACGCAGTATTTT.

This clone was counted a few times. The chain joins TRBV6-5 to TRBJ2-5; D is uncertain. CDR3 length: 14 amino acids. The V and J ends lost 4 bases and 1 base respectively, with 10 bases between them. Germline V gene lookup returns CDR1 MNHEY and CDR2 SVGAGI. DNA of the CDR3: TGTGCCAGCAGTTCCAGGTTCTCCCAAGAGACCCAGTACTTC. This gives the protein CASSSRFSQETQYF.

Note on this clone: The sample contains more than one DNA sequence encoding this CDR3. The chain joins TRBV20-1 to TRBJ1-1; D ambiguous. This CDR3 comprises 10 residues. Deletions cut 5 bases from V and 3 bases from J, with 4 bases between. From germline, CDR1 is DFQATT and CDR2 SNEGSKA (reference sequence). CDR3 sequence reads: CSALDTEAFF. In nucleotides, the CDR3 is TGCAGTGCTCTCGACACTGAAGCTTTCTTT.

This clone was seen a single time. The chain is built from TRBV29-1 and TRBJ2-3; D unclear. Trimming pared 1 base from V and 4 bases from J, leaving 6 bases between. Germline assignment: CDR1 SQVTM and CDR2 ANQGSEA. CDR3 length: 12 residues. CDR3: CSVEGGSDTQYF. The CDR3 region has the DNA TGCAGCGTTGAAGGCGGATCAGATACGCAGTATTTT.

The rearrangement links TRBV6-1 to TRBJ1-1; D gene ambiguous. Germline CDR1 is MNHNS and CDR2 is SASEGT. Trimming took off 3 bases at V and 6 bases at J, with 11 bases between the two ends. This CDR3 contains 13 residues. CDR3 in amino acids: CASSDAVPAEAFF. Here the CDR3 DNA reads TGTGCCAGCAGTGATGCGGTGCCAGCTGAAGCTTTCTTT.

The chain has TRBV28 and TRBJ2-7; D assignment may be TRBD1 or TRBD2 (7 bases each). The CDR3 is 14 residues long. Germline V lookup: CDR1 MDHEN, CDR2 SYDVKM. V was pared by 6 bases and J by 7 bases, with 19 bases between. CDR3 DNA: TGTGCCAGCAGCTATTCAGGGGGGGTTAGAGAGCAGTACTTC. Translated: CASSYSGGVREQYF.

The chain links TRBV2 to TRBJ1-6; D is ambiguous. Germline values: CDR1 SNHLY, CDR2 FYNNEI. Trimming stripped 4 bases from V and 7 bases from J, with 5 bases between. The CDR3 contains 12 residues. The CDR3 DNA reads TGTGCCAGCAGTGCTGGGAATTCACCCCTCCACTTT. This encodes CASSAGNSPLHF.

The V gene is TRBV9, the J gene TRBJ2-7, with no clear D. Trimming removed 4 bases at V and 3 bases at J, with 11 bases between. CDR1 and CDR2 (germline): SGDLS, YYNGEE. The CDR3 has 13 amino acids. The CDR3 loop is CASSPGVRYEQYF. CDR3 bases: TGTGCCAGCAGCCCGGGTGTACGCTACGAGCAGTACTTC.

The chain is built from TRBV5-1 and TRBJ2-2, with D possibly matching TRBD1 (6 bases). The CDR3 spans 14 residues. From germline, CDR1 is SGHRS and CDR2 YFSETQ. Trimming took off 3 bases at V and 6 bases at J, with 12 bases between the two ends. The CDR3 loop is CASSSAGVSGELFF. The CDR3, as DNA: TGCGCCAGCAGCTCCGCAGGGGTATCCGGGGAGCTGTTTTTT.

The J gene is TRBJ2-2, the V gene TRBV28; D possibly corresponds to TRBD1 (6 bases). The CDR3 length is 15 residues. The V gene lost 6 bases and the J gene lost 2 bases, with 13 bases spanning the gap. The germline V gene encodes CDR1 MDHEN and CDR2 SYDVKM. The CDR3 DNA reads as TGTGCCAGCAGGACCGGGACATCAAACACCGGGGAGCTGTTTTTT. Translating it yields CASRTGTSNTGELFF.

CDR3 loop: CASSQDHGREQYF. The CDR3 nucleotides are TGTGCCAGCAGCCAAGATCATGGTCGCGAGCAGTACTTC. This chain links TRBV3-1 (or the pseudogene TRBV3-2) with TRBJ2-7; D is ambiguous. The CDR3 length is 13 residues. The V gene lost 0 bases and the J gene lost 6 bases, with 9 bases spanning the gap. Germline V CDR1 and CDR2: LGHDT, YNNKEL (reference sequence).

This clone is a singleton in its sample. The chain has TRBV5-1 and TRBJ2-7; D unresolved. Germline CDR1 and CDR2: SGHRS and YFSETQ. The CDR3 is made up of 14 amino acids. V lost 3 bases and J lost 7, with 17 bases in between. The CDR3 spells CASSSPGLREEQYF. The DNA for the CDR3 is TGCGCCAGCAGCTCTCCGGGCCTTCGAGAGGAGCAGTACTTC.

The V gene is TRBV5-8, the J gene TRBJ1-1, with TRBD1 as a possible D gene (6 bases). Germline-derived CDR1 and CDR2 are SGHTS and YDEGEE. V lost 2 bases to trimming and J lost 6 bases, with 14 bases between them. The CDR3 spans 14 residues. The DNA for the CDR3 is TGTGCCAGCAGCTTTGGGGCAGGGGCGTCTGAAGCTTTCTTT. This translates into CASSFGAGASEAFF.

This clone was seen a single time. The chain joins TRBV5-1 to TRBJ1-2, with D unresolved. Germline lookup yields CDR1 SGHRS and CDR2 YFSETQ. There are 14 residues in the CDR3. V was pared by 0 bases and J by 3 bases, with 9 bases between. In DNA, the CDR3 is TGCGCCAGCAGCTTGGAACCGTTAGACTATGGCTACACCTTC. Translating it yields CASSLEPLDYGYTF.

The CDR3 here is CASSESGGNQPQHF. CDR3 in DNA: TGCGCCAGCAGTGAGTCGGGGGGCAATCAGCCCCAGCATTTT. V and J are TRBV10-1 and TRBJ1-5; weak D call: TRBD1 (5 bases). This CDR3 comprises 14 residues. The germline V gene has CDR1 WNHNN and CDR2 SYGVQD (reference sequence). V was cut by 0 bases and J by 2 bases, with 5 bases left in between.

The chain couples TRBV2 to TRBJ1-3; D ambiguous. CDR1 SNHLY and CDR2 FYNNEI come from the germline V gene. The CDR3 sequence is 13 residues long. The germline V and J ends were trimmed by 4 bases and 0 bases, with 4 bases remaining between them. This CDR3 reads CASSANSGNTIYF. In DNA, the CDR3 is TGTGCCAGCAGTGCCAACTCTGGAAACACCATATATTTT.

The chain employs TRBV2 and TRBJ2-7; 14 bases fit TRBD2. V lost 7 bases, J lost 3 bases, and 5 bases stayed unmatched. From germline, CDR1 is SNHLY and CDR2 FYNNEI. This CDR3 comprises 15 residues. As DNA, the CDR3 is TGTGCCAGCACCTCGACTAGCGGGAGGGTCTACGAGCAGTACTTC. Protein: CASTSTSGRVYEQYF.

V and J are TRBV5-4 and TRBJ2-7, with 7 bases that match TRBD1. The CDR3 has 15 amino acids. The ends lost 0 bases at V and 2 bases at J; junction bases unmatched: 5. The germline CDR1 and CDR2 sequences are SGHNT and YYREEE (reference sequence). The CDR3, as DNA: TGTGCCAGCAGCTTGGAAGGGGGCCACACCTACGAGCAGTACTTC. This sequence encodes CASSLEGGHTYEQYF.

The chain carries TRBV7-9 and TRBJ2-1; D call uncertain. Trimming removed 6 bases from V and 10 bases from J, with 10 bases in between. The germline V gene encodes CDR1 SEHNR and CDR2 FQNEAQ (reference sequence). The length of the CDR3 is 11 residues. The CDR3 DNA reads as TGTGCCAGCAGTGGGGTGACAGAGCAGTTCTTC. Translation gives CASSGVTEQFF.

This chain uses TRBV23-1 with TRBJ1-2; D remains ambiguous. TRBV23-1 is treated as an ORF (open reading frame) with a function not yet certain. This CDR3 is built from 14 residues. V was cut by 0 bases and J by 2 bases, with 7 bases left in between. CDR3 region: CASSQSSQNYGYTF. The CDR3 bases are TGCGCCAGCAGTCAATCAAGTCAGAACTATGGCTACACCTTC.